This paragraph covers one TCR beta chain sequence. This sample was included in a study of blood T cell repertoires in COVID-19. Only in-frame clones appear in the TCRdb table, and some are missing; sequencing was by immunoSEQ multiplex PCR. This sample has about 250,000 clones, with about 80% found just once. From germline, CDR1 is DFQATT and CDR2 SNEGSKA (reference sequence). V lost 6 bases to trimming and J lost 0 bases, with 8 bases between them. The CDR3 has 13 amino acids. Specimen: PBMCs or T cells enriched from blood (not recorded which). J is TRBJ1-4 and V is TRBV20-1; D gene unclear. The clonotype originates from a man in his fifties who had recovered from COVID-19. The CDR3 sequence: CSASAATNEKLFF. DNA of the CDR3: TGCAGTGCGAGTGCCGCAACTAATGAAAAACTGTTTTTT.